Given below is one TCR beta chain in context. This sample stems from a study of blood T cell repertoires in COVID-19. The method was immunoSEQ multiplex PCR; TCRdb's version includes in-frame clones alone and lacks a portion of them. The sample records 55,000 to 80,000 clones, roughly 92% being singletons. The sample taken for sequencing was peripheral blood. The TCR sequence derives from a human donor in a cohort sampled during active COVID-19.

The CDR3 bases are TGTGCCAGCAGCTTGGGCCCCCCCGGGACATTAGAGGAAAAACTGTTTTTT. This gives the protein CASSLGPPGTLEEKLFF. V is TRBV5-8 and J is TRBJ1-4, with a weak D call TRBD1 (6 bases). Deletions cut 0 bases from V and 8 bases from J, with 20 bases between. Germline CDR1 is SGHTS and CDR2 is YDEGEE. The CDR3 extends over 17 amino acids.